This TCR beta chain was sequenced for a study of T cells in Graves' hyperthyroidism and ophthalmopathy. It was uncontrolled infection, other autoimmune disease, pregnancy or lactation that excluded patients. Amplification of TCR beta CDR3 regions used RNA as the template. HTBI primers were employed in a first-round RT-PCR of the TCR CDR3. TCRdb processed the multiplex PCR reads anew with MiXCR; each CDR3 protein has one entry. This sample has approximately 380,000 distinct CDR3 sequences, with about a fifth found just once. The CDR3 covers 16 residues. In germline, CDR1 is GTSNPN, CDR2 SVGIG (reference sequence). With 0 bases removed from V and 2 bases from J, the gap between germline ends came to 16 bases. This clonotype was observed at least ten times.

The rearrangement joins TRBV30 to TRBJ2-5; D unresolved. Specimen: blood. This TCR was sampled from a woman under 30 with Graves' hyperthyroidism. CDR3 nucleotides: TGTGCCTGGAGTGTTGGATGGGTGGTTGGGCAAGAGACCCAGTACTTC. It is translated as CAWSVGWVVGQETQYF.